This T cell receptor beta chain was profiled in a study of identifying expanded T cells in peripheral blood. This clone was seen a single time. Method: immunoSEQ multiplex PCR; TCRdb's copy keeps in-frame clones and lacks some. The sample has about 89,000 clones, 86% seen once. The TCR comes from a person between 18 and 70 years old in good health. The sample comprised blood.

CDR3 region: CASSEEAPGEGSGNYGYTF. The CDR3 nucleotides read TGTGCCAGCAGTGAAGAGGCCCCGGGGGAGGGGTCGGGGAACTATGGCTACACCTTC. The genes are TRBV2 and TRBJ1-2; D is perhaps TRBD1 (5 bases). CDR3 size: 19 residues. The germline V gene has CDR1 SNHLY and CDR2 FYNNEI. V was trimmed by 1 base and J by 2 bases, leaving 23 bases between them.